The present T cell receptor (beta chain) was sequenced within a study of T cells in narcolepsy. Study background: Healthy controls were enrolled alongside patients with narcolepsy type 1 or type 2. Overall study results and limits: Autoreactive HCRT-specific and TRIB2-specific clonotypes were marked in same-patient CSF-versus-blood CD4+ comparisons. Autoreactive clonotypes reportedly recurred in blood of same and different patients, not controls. In some patient and control memory CD4+ samples, autoreactive clones were absent.

There are 14 residues in the CDR3. With 1 base removed from V and 3 bases from J, the gap between germline ends came to 7 bases. The germline V gene has CDR1 MNHNY and CDR2 SVGAGI (reference sequence). The protocol was immunoSEQ multiplex PCR, while the TCRdb copy is restricted to in-frame clones and leaves out a portion. In the table there are approximately 35,000 clones, about 80% of which are singletons. Remarks on this clone: Its antigen is not identified.

The chain joins TRBV6-6 to TRBJ1-5, with D tentatively TRBD1 (5 bases). The clonotype comes from a human donor in good health. The source material was memory (CD45RA-) CD4+ T cells from blood. The DNA of the CDR3 is TGTGCCAGCAGTTACTTGGGGGTCAATCAGCCCCAGCATTTT. Translation gives CASSYLGVNQPQHF.